This T cell receptor beta chain was retrieved from a study of blood T cell repertoires in COVID-19. At the level of the study: Cohort 3 recovered donors had two negative PCRs, clearance, or symptom resolution.

After removal of 0 bases from V and 7 bases from J, the junction contained 16 bases not matched to a gene. The CDR3 is 19 residues long. The V gene's germline CDR1 is SGHDT and CDR2 YYEEEE. The table came from immunoSEQ multiplex PCR; TCRdb's copy has only in-frame clones and leaves some out. This table holds 200,000 to 250,000 clones, less than 90% found once. The chain employs TRBV5-6 and TRBJ2-1; 10 nucleotides match TRBD2. Sample: PBMCs or T cells enriched from blood (not recorded which). The sequence was collected from a woman in her forties or fifties in a cohort exposed to, infected with or recovered from COVID-19 (not recorded which). The CDR3, as DNA: TGTGCCAGCAGCTTGGGGCCCCCCCTCTCCAGCGGGGGGGGGAATGAGCAGTTCTTC. This gives the protein CASSLGPPLSSGGGNEQFF.